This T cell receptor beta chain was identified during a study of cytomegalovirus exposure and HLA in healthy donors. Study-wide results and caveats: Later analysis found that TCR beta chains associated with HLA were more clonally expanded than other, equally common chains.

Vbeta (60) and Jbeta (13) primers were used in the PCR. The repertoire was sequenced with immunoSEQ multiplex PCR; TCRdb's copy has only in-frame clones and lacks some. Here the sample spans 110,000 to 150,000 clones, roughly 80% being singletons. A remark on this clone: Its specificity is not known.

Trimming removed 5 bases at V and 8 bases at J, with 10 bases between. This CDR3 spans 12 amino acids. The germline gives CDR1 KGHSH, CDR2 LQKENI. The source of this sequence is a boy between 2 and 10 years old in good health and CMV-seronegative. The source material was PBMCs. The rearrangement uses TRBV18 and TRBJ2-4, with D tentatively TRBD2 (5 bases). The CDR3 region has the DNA TGTGCCAGCTCATCCCGGGAAGACATTCAGTACTTC. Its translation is CASSSREDIQYF.